This T cell receptor beta chain is from a study of OX40 agonist ivuxolimab in advanced cancers. Using immunoSEQ multiplex PCR, the repertoire was profiled, and TCRdb retains in-frame clones only, with some absent. The table lists approximately 70,000 clones, around nine tenths of them singletons, with approximately 0.92% in the top ten. This TCR was recovered from an adult with an advanced solid tumor such as melanoma, head and neck, liver or kidney cancer. The sample consisted of CD4+ or CD8+ T cells sorted from blood, taken in a trial of the OX40 agonist ivuxolimab.

CDR3 in DNA: TGTGCCAGCAGCACCTGGACAGGCCTCTCTGGAAACACCATATATTTT. Its protein product is CASSTWTGLSGNTIYF. The chain couples TRBV7-9 to TRBJ1-3; 7 nucleotides match TRBD1. J gave up 0 bases and V 5 bases, and 7 bases lay outside the gene matches. Germline lookup yields CDR1 SEHNR and CDR2 FQNEAQ (reference sequence). CDR3 length: 16 residues.